This entry features one T cell receptor beta chain sequence. Constant-segment primers served in 5'RACE that generated TCR alpha and TCR beta cDNA libraries bearing sample barcodes and UMIs. MiXCR, applied by TCRdb to the 5' RACE reads, yields one record per CDR3 protein. The table records 350,000 or so distinct CDR3 sequences, about an eighth of them present only once. After removal of 5 bases from V and 6 bases from J, the junction contained 1 base not matched to a gene. Looked up from germline, CDR1 is SQVTM and CDR2 is ANQGSEA. The CDR3 covers 13 residues. This entry belongs to a study of T-cell memory formation after mild COVID-19. Looking at the study overall: Largely, the TCR clusters proved donor specific.

The chain joins TRBV29-1 to TRBJ1-6; 10 bases align to TRBD1. The source material was PBMCs or a T cell subset sorted from them (not recorded which). The source of this sequence is a man between 18 and 29 years old who had mild COVID-19 (a few samples of this study predate the infection). Cell type and time point are not known. In DNA form, the CDR3 reads TGCAGCGTTAGGGACAGGGGTAATTCACCCCTCCACTTT. Protein: CSVRDRGNSPLHF.